One sample yielded the 2 T cell receptor beta chains listed below, sequenced in a study of T cells in Graves' hyperthyroidism and ophthalmopathy. There were TCR beta CDR3 regions amplified from RNA transcripts. HTBI primers were used for first-round RT-PCR of the TCR CDR3. MiXCR, applied by TCRdb to the multiplex PCR reads, yields one record per CDR3 protein. This sample has under 250,000 distinct CDR3 sequences; approximately 24% occur once, and the top ten carry roughly 32%. Sequenced input: blood. These receptors came from a woman aged 40 to 50 with Graves' ophthalmopathy.

This rearrangement joins TRBV29-1 to TRBJ2-5; D unresolved. Per the germline V gene, CDR1 is SQVTM and CDR2 is ANQGSEA. This CDR3 region has 11 residues. V was trimmed by 4 bases and J by 4 bases, leaving 7 bases between them. CDR3 loop: CSVVYGETQYF. The CDR3 bases are TGCAGCGTTGTCTACGGAGAGACCCAGTACTTC. Drawing the rest from reference TRBV29-1 and TRBJ2-5, the complete variable domain is SAVISQKPSRDICQRGTSLTIQCQVDSQVTMMFWYRQQPGQSLTLIATANQGSEATYESGFVIDKFPISRPNLTFSTLTVSNMSPEDSSIYLCSVVYGETQYFGPGTRLLVL.

Many counts were recorded for this clonotype. The chain recombines TRBV3-1 with TRBJ2-5, with D possibly TRBD2 on 5 matching bases. CDR1 is LGHDT, CDR2 YNNKEL, per germline (reference sequence). The CDR3 consists of 15 residues. Trimming shortened V by 4 bases and J by 4 bases, and 16 bases separated the two germline ends. CDR3 DNA sequence: TGTGCCAGCAGCCGGACTGGAGTCCGCCCAGAGACCCAGTACTTC. Protein product: CASSRTGVRPETQYF.